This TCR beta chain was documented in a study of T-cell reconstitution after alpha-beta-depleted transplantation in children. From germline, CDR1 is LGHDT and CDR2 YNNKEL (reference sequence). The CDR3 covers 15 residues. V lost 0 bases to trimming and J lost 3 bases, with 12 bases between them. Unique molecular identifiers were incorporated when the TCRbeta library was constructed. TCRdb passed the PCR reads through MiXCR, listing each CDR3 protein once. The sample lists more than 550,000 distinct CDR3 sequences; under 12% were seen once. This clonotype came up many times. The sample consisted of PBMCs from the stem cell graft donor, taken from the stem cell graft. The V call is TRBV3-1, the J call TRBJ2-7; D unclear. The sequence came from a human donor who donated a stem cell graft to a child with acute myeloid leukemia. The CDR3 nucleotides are TGTGCCAGCAGCCAAGATCCTCGAGGTTACTACGAGCAGTACTTC. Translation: CASSQDPRGYYEQYF.